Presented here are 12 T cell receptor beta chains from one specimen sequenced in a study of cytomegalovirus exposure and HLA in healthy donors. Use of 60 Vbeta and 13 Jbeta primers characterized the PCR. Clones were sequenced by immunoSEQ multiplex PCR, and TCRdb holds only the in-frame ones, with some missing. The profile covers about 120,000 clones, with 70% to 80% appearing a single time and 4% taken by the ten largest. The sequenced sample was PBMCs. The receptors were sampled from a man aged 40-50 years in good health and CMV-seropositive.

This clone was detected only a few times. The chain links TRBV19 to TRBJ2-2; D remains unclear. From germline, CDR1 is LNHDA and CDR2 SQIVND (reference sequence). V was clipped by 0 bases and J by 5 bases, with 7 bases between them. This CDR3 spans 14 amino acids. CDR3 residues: CASSIDWATGELFF. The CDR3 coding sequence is TGTGCCAGTAGTATAGATTGGGCGACCGGGGAGCTGTTTTTT.

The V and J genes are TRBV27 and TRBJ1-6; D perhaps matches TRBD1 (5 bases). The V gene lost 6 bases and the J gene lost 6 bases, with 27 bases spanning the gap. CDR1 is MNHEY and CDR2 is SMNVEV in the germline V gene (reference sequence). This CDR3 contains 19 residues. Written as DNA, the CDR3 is TGTGCCAGCAGCCAATTGCGACAGCCGGGCCGGAATATTAATTCACCCCTCCACTTT. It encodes CASSQLRQPGRNINSPLHF.

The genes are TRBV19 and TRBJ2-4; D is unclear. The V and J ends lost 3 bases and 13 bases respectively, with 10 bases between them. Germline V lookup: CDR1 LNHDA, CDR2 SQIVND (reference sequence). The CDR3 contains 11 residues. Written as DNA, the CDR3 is TGTGCCAGTAGTATTGAGGCGCTCCAGTACTTC. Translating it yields CASSIEALQYF.

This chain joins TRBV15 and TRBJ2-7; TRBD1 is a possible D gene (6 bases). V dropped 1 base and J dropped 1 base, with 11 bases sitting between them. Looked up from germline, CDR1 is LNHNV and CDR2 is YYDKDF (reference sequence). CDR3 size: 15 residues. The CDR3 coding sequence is TGTGCCACCAGCAGAGCCAGGGGTGATTCCTACGAGCAGTACTTC. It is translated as CATSRARGDSYEQYF.

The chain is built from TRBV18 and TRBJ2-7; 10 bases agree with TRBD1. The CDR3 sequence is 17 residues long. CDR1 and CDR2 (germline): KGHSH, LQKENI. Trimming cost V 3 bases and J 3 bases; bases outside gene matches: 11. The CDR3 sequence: CASSPLIPTGGDYEQYF. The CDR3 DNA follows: TGTGCCAGCTCACCCCTTATTCCGACAGGGGGCGACTACGAGCAGTACTTC. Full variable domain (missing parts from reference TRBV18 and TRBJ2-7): NAGVMQNPRHLVRRRGQEARLRCSPMKGHSHVYWYRQLPEEGLKFMVYLQKENIIDESGMPKERFSAEFPKEGPSILRIQQVVRGDSAAYFCASSPLIPTGGDYEQYFGPGTRLTVT.

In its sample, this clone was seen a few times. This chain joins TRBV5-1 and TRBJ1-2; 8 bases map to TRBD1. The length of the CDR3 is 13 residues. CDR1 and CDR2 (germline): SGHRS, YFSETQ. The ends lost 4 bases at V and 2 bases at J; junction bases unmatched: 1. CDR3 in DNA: TGCGCCAGCAGCCCAGGGGGCAACTATGGCTACACCTTC. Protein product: CASSPGGNYGYTF.

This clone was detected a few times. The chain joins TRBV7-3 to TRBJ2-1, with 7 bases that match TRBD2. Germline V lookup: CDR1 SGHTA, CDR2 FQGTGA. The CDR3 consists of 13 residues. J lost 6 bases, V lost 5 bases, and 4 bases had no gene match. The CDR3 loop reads CASSTGLGNEQFF. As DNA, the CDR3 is TGTGCCAGCAGCACCGGACTAGGCAATGAGCAGTTCTTC.

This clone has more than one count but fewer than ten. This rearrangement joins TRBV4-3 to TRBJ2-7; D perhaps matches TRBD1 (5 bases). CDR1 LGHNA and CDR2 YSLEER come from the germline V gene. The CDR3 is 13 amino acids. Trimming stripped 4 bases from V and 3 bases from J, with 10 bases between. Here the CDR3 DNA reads TGCGCCAGCAGCCTAGGACATTACTACGAGCAGTACTTC. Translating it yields CASSLGHYYEQYF.

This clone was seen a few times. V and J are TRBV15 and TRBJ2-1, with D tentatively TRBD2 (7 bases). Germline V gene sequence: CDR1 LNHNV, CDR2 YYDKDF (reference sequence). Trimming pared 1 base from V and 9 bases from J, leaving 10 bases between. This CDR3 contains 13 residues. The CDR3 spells CATSRGGGGEQFF. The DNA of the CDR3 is TGTGCCACCAGCAGAGGGGGGGGCGGTGAGCAGTTCTTC.

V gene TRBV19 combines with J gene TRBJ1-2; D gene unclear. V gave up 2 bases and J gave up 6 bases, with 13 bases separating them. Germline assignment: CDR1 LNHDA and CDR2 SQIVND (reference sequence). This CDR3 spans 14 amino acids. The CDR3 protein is CASSIRAPEDGYTF. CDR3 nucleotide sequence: TGTGCCAGTAGTATAAGGGCCCCGGAGGATGGCTACACCTTC.

DNA for the CDR3: TGCGCCAGCAGCCAATCGACAGCCGGTACGCAGTATTTT. It codes for CASSQSTAGTQYF. The rearrangement joins TRBV4-3 to TRBJ2-3; D is perhaps TRBD1 (5 bases). The CDR3 sequence is 13 residues long. Trimming left V 2 bases short and J 8 bases short, with 11 bases between. Germline V lookup: CDR1 LGHNA, CDR2 YSLEER.

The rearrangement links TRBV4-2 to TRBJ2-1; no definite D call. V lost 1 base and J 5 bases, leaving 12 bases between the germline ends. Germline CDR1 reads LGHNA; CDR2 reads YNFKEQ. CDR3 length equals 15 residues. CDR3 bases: TGTGCCAGCAGCCAAGGGCTGGCCACGAACAATGAGCAGTTCTTC. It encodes CASSQGLATNNEQFF.